This T cell receptor beta chain originates from a study of immune cell composition in non-small cell lung cancer. Study at large: Most cases were lung adenocarcinoma or squamous cell carcinoma.

With regard to this clone: Its cognate antigen is unknown.

Trimming took 3 bases from V and 3 from J; bases not matched to a gene: 6. Germline CDR1 SGHTA, CDR2 FQGNSA. This CDR3 region has 16 residues. Normal lung was sampled as far from the tumour as possible, at least 3 cm. The data were produced by immunoSEQ multiplex PCR, yet TCRdb's version contains in-frame clones alone and is incomplete. The table lists just under 2,000 clones, around three quarters of them singletons. Study results and limitations: Dominant in vivo tumour-associated clones were not shown to share tumour-reactive sequences. Tumour TCR-beta clonality showed no significant link to smoking pack-years.

The clonotype comes from a human donor with non-small cell lung cancer. The sample was non-adjacent lung tissue. The chain uses TRBV7-2 and TRBJ2-2, with 8 bases fitting TRBD2. The CDR3 here is CASSLGMGLDTGELFF. CDR3 coding DNA: TGTGCCAGCAGCTTGGGCATGGGACTAGACACCGGGGAGCTGTTTTTT.